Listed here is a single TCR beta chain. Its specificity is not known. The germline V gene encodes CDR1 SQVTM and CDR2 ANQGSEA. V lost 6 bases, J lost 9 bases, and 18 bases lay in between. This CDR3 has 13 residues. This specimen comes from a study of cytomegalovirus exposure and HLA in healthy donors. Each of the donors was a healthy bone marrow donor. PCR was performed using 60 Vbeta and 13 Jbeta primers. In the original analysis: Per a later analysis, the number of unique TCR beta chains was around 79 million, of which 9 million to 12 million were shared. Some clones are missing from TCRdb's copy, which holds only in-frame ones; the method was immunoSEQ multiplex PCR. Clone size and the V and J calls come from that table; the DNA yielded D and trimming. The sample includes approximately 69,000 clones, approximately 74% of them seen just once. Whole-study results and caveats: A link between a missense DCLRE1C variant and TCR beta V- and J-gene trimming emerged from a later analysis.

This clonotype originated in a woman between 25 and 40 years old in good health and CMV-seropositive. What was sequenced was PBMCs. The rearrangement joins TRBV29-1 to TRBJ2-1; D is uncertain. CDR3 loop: CSVQPLDNGEQFF. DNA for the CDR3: TGCAGCGTCCAACCTTTAGATAACGGTGAGCAGTTCTTC.